The following is a T cell receptor beta chain sequence with its context. Its antigen is as yet unknown. Sequencing was performed with immunoSEQ multiplex PCR; in TCRdb, only in-frame clones are kept and a portion is missing. The top ten hold approximately 10% of the sample, which has 46,000 or so clones, about 87% seen once. This entry is derived from a study of OX40 agonist ivuxolimab in advanced cancers. About the research overall: At 0.01 to 10 mg/kg, ivuxolimab was administered intravenously to patients every 2 weeks. There were three patients with partial responses, one having hepatocellular carcinoma and two cutaneous melanoma.

The CDR3 extends over 12 amino acids. The J segment lost 2 bases and the V segment lost 10 bases, leaving 4 bases of the junction unmatched. Germline CDR1 and CDR2: MNHNY and SVGAGI (reference sequence). Autoimmune disease history or systemic immunosuppression meant exclusion. Points from the study as a whole: Both CD4+ and CD8+ T cell populations in blood had undergone clonal expansion by week 6 at 0.1 to 3.0 mg/kg.

J is TRBJ2-7 and V is TRBV6-6; TRBD1 agrees at 8 bases. The sequencing here drew on CD4+ or CD8+ T cells sorted from blood, taken in a trial of the OX40 agonist ivuxolimab. The TCR sequence derives from an adult with an advanced solid tumor such as melanoma, head and neck, liver or kidney cancer. In DNA form, the CDR3 reads TGTGCCACCCTACAGGGGGCCTACGAGCAGTACTTC. Its translation: CATLQGAYEQYF.